A single sample gave rise to the 18 T cell receptor beta chains below, sequenced in a study of blood T cell repertoires in COVID-19. The repertoire was sequenced with immunoSEQ multiplex PCR; TCRdb's copy has only in-frame clones and lacks some. The sample has over 200,000 clones, 70% to 85% seen once. The sample was PBMCs or T cells enriched from blood (not recorded which). These receptors all stem from a man aged 40-49 years who had recovered from COVID-19.

The rearrangement links TRBV24-1 to TRBJ2-3, with no clear D. Germline V lookup: CDR1 KGHDR, CDR2 SFDVKD. The CDR3 loop spans 12 amino acids. V was shortened by 10 bases and J by 5 bases, with 12 bases between the two germline ends. CDR3 amino acids: CATMPSRDTQYF. The CDR3 DNA reads as TGTGCCACTATGCCGAGTCGAGATACGCAGTATTTT.

This rearrangement joins TRBV7-3 to TRBJ1-1; TRBD1 might be the D (5 bases). The length of the CDR3 is 16 residues. The germline CDR1 and CDR2 sequences are SGHTA and FQGTGA. Trimming pared 5 bases from V and 1 base from J, leaving 17 bases between. CDR3 DNA: TGTGCCAGCAGCCGAACTGGGGGAGGGGAGAACACTGAAGCTTTCTTT. Protein sequence: CASSRTGGGENTEAFF. The entire variable domain, with the rest obtained from reference TRBV7-3 and TRBJ1-1, is as follows: GAGVSQTPSNKVTEKGKYVELRCDPISGHTALYWYRQSLGQGPEFLIYFQGTGAADDSGLPNDRFFAVRPEGSVSTLKIQRTERGDSAVYLCASSRTGGGENTEAFFGQGTRLTVV.

This clone was seen a few times. This chain connects TRBV2 to TRBJ1-1, with D perhaps TRBD1 (6 bases). The V end was cut by 6 bases, the J end by 0 bases, with 8 bases between. The germline CDR1 and CDR2 sequences are SNHLY and FYNNEI. The CDR3 sequence is 13 residues long. CDR3 sequence reads: CASSTGMNTEAFF. As DNA, the CDR3 is TGTGCCAGCAGCACAGGGATGAACACTGAAGCTTTCTTT.

This clone has just a few counts. J is TRBJ1-6 and V is TRBV4-3; 8 nucleotides agree with TRBD1. The CDR3 contains 15 residues. J lost 2 bases, V lost 3 bases, and 0 bases had no gene match. Germline V gives CDR1 LGHNA, CDR2 YSLEER. The CDR3 here is CASSQDRAYNSPLHF. Written as DNA, the CDR3 is TGCGCCAGCAGCCAGGACAGGGCCTATAATTCACCCCTCCACTTT.

The chain employs TRBV18 and TRBJ1-4, with D hard to call. The CDR3 spans 14 residues. Trimming removed 3 bases from V and 6 bases from J, with 11 bases in between. The V gene's germline CDR1 is KGHSH and CDR2 LQKENI. In DNA form, the CDR3 reads TGTGCCAGCTCACCGGCGGGCCTTTATGAAAAACTGTTTTTT. Translated, it gives CASSPAGLYEKLFF.

There are a few counts of this clone. The chain recombines TRBV9 with TRBJ1-6; 8 nucleotides line up with TRBD1. From germline, CDR1 is SGDLS and CDR2 YYNGEE. CDR3 size: 16 residues. V lost 1 base, J lost 5 bases, and 5 bases stayed unmatched. The CDR3 region has the DNA TGTGCCAGCAGCGTATTTCAGGGGGCTAATAATTCACCCCTCCACTTT. Translating gives CASSVFQGANNSPLHF.

The chain combines TRBV28 with TRBJ1-4; TRBD1 matches 12 bases. V was pared by 7 bases and J by 4 bases, with 13 bases of the junction left unmatched. Looked up from germline, CDR1 is MDHEN and CDR2 is SYDVKM. The CDR3 sequence is 18 residues long. The CDR3 sequence: CASTPPPGQGAYNEKLFF. The CDR3 DNA is TGTGCCAGCACCCCACCCCCGGGACAGGGGGCATATAATGAAAAACTGTTTTTT.

This clone was detected only a few times. V and J are TRBV2 and TRBJ1-2; D is perhaps TRBD1 (6 bases). The germline V gene encodes CDR1 SNHLY and CDR2 FYNNEI. V was pared by 7 bases and J by 2 bases, with 8 bases between. This CDR3 contains 12 residues. The CDR3 protein is CASNGQNYGYTF. CDR3 coding DNA: TGTGCCAGCAATGGACAGAACTATGGCTACACCTTC.

The table lists this clone with a few counts. The genes are TRBV28 and TRBJ1-3; D is uncertain. Trimming shortened V by 7 bases and J by 5 bases, and 15 bases separated the two germline ends. This CDR3 has 14 amino acids. Germline CDR1 MDHEN, CDR2 SYDVKM. Here the CDR3 reads CASTVGGMRNTIYF. The DNA of the CDR3 is TGTGCCAGCACCGTCGGAGGTATGAGAAACACCATATATTTT.

The CDR3: CASSGTSGETGELFF. The CDR3 nucleotides read TGCGCCAGCAGCGGTACTAGCGGGGAGACCGGGGAGCTGTTTTTT. V gene TRBV5-1 combines with J gene TRBJ2-2, with TRBD2 identical over 10 bases. This CDR3 spans 15 amino acids. V was clipped by 4 bases and J by 5 bases; unmatched bases: 5. Germline V gives CDR1 SGHRS, CDR2 YFSETQ.

The V and J genes are TRBV10-1 and TRBJ2-1; 11 nucleotides match TRBD1. This CDR3 comprises 15 residues. The V and J ends lost 6 bases and 8 bases, in that order; junction bases with no gene match: 9. Germline V gene data show CDR1 as WNHNN and CDR2 as SYGVQD (reference sequence). CDR3 in DNA: TGCGCCAGCAGAAGAGGGACAGGGGGATCTGATGAGCAGTTCTTC. It specifies CASRRGTGGSDEQFF.

The chain employs TRBV10-3 and TRBJ1-5; possible D gene TRBD1, 5 bases. The germline V gene has CDR1 ENHRY and CDR2 SYGVKD. There are 15 residues in the CDR3. V shed 2 bases and J shed 2 bases, with 10 bases lying between them. In DNA, the CDR3 is TGTGCCATCAGTGAGGCGGGGGGGGGCAATCAGCCCCAGCATTTT. This encodes CAISEAGGGNQPQHF.

V is TRBV7-9 and J is TRBJ1-5; 7 bases align to TRBD1. The germline V gene has CDR1 SEHNR and CDR2 FQNEAQ (reference sequence). J gave up 2 bases and V 1 base, and 11 bases lay outside the gene matches. The CDR3 totals 18 residues. This CDR3 reads CASSLGPLTGKGNQPQHF. In DNA, the CDR3 is TGTGCCAGCAGCTTAGGACCGTTGACAGGGAAGGGCAATCAGCCCCAGCATTTT.

The rearrangement joins TRBV5-1 to TRBJ1-3; D is uncertain. With 0 bases removed from V and 0 bases from J, the gap between germline ends came to 10 bases. This CDR3 region has 16 residues. In germline, CDR1 is SGHRS, CDR2 YFSETQ. The CDR3 DNA is TGCGCCAGCAGCTTGGTTTCCGGGGACTCTGGAAACACCATATATTTT. Translated: CASSLVSGDSGNTIYF. The full variable domain, rest sourced from reference TRBV5-1 and TRBJ1-3, is KAGVTQTPRYLIKTRGQQVTLSCSPISGHRSVSWYQQTPGQGLQFLFEYFSETQRNKGNFPGRFSGRQFSNSRSEMNVSTLELGDSALYLCASSLVSGDSGNTIYFGEGSWLTVV.

This clone was counted only a few times. The CDR3 DNA follows: TGTGCCACCAGTGATCTTCTCAATGAGCAGTTCTTC. Protein sequence: CATSDLLNEQFF. The gene calls are TRBV24-1 and TRBJ2-1; D call uncertain. Germline CDR1 and CDR2: KGHDR and SFDVKD. Trimming cost V 3 bases and J 6 bases, with 5 bases left between them. This CDR3 has 12 amino acids.

This chain connects TRBV11-2 to TRBJ2-2; 12 positions agree with TRBD1. This CDR3 has 17 amino acids. With 5 bases clipped from V and 3 bases from J, the junction kept 7 bases outside the gene matches. CDR1 is SGHAT, CDR2 FQNNGV, per germline. Here the CDR3 reads CASSPGQGAGDTGELFF. In nucleotides, the CDR3 is TGTGCCAGCAGCCCGGGACAGGGGGCCGGGGACACCGGGGAGCTGTTTTTT.

The chain is built from TRBV7-8 and TRBJ2-5, with 8 bases lining up with TRBD1. This CDR3 has 12 amino acids. Trimming removed 5 bases from V and 11 bases from J; junction bases left unmatched: 7. Per germline, CDR1 SGHVS and CDR2 FQNEAQ. CDR3 loop: CASSDLRQGQYF. Here the CDR3 DNA reads TGTGCCAGCAGCGATCTTCGACAGGGGCAGTACTTC. The complete variable domain, with remaining parts taken from reference TRBV7-8 and TRBJ2-5, reads GAGVSQSPRYKVAKRGQDVALRCDPISGHVSLFWYQQALGQGPEFLTYFQNEAQLDKSGLPSDRFFAERPEGSVSTLKIQRTQQEDSAVYLCASSDLRQGQYFGPGTRLLVL.

The chain carries TRBV11-2 and TRBJ2-3, with a possible D match to TRBD1 (7 bases). CDR3 length: 16 residues. V was clipped by 4 bases and J by 0 bases, with 14 bases between them. CDR1 and CDR2 (germline): SGHAT, FQNNGV. CDR3 protein: CASSSLAGGSTDTQYF. The CDR3 nucleotides are TGTGCCAGCAGCTCCCTCGCAGGGGGGAGCACAGATACGCAGTATTTT.